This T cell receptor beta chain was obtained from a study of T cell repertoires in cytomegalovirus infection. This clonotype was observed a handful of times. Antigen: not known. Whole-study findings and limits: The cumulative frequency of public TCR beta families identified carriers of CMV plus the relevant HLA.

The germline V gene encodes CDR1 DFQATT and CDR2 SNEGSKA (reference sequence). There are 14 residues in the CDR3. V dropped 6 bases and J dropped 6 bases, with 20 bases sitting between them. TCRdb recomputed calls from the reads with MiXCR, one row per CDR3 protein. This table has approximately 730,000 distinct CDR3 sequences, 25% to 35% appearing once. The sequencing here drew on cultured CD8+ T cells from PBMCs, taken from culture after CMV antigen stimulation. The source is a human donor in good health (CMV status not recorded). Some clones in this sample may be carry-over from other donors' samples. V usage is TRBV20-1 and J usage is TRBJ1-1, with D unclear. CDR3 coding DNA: TGCAGTGCCCGAAAGGGCCGGTACCGTTCTGAAGCTTTCTTT. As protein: CSARKGRYRSEAFF.